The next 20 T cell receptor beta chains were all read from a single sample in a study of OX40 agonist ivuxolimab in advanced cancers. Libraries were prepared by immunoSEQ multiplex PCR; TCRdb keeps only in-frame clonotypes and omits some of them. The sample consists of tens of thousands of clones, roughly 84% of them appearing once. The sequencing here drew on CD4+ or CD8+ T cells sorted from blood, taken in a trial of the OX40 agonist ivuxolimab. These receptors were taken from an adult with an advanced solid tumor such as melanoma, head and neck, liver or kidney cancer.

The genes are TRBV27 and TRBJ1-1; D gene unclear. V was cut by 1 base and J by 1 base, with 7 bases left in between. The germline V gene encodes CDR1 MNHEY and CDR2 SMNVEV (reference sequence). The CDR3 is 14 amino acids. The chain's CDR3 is CASSLFSGNTEAFF. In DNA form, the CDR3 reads TGTGCCAGCAGTTTATTTTCGGGGAACACTGAAGCTTTCTTT.

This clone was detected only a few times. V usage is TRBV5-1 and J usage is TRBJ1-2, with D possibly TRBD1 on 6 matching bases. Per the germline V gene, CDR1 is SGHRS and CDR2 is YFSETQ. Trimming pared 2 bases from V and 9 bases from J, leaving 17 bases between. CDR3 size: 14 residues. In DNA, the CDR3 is TGCGCCAGCAGCTTAACCGGGACAATGGGACGCTACACCTTC. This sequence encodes CASSLTGTMGRYTF.

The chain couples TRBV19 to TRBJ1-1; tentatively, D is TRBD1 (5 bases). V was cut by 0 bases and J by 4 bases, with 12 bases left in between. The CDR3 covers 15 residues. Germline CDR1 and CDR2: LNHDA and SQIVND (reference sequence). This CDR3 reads CASSIDLRVGTEAFF. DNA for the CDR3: TGTGCCAGTAGTATAGATCTCAGGGTGGGCACTGAAGCTTTCTTT. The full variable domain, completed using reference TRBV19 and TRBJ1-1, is DGGITQSPKYLFRKEGQNVTLSCEQNLNHDAMYWYRQDPGQGLRLIYYSQIVNDFQKGDIAEGYSVSREKKESFPLTVTSAQKNPTAFYLCASSIDLRVGTEAFFGQGTRLTVV.

The CDR3 coding sequence is TGTGCCAGCAGCTTGGAGGACAGGGTGAGGGAGACCCAGTACTTC. This gives the protein CASSLEDRVRETQYF. This chain joins TRBV5-6 and TRBJ2-5; TRBD1 agrees at 8 bases. Germline loops: CDR1 SGHDT, CDR2 YYEEEE. The V gene end was trimmed by 0 bases and the J gene end by 5 bases; junction bases not matched to a gene: 6. This CDR3 is built from 15 residues.

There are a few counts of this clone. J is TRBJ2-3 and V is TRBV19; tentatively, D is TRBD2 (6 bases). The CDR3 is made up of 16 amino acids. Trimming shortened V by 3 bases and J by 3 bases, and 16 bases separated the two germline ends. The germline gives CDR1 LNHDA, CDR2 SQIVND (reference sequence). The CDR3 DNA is TGTGCCAGTAGTATCGGGACTCCCTGGGGGACAGATACGCAGTATTTT. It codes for CASSIGTPWGTDTQYF.

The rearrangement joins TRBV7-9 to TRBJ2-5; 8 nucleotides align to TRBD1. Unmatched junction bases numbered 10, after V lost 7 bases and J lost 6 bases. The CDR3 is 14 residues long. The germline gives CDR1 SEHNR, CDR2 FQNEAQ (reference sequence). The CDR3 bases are TGTGCCAGCACCCGGACAGGGCAATCACAGACCCAGTACTTC. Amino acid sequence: CASTRTGQSQTQYF.

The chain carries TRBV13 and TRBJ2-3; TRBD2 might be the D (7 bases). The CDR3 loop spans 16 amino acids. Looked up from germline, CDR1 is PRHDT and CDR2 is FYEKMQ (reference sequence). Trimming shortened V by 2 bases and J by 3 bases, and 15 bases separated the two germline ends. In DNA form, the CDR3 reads TGTGCCAGCAGCTTAAGGGGGGGTGTTTATACAGATACGCAGTATTTT. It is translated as CASSLRGGVYTDTQYF.

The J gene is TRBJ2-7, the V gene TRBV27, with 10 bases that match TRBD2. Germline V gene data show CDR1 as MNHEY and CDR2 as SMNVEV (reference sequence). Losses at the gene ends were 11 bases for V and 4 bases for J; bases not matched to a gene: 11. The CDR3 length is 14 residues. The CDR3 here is CASNRASGSYEQYF. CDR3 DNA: TGTGCCTCCAACCGGGCTAGCGGGAGTTACGAGCAGTACTTC.

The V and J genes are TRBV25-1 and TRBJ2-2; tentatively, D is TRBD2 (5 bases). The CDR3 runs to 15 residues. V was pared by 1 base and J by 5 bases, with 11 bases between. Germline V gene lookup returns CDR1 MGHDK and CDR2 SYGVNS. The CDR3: CASSEFGSATGELFF. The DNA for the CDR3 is TGTGCCAGCAGTGAATTTGGTAGCGCGACCGGGGAGCTGTTTTTT.

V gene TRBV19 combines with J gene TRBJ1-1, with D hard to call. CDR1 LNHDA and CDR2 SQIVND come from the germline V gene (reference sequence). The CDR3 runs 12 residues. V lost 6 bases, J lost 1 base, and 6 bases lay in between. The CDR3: CASREKNTEAFF. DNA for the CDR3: TGTGCCAGTAGGGAGAAGAACACTGAAGCTTTCTTT.

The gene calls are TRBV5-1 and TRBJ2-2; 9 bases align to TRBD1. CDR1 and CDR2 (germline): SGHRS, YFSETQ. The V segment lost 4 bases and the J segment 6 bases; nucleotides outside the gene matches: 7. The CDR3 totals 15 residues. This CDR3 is CASSRRTGVAGELFF. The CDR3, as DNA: TGCGCCAGCAGCCGACGGACAGGGGTTGCCGGGGAGCTGTTTTTT.

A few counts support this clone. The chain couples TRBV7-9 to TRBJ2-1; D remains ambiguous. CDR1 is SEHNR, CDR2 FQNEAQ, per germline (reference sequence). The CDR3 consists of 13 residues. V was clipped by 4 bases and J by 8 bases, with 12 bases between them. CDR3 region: CASSSWGKDEQFF. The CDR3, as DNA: TGTGCCAGCAGCTCCTGGGGTAAGGATGAGCAGTTCTTC.

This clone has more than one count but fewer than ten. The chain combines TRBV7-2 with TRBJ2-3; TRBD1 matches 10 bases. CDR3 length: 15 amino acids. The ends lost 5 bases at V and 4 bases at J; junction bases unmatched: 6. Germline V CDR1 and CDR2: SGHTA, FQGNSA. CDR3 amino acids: CASSPTGGAADTQYF. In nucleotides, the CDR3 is TGTGCCAGCAGCCCGACAGGGGGCGCGGCAGATACGCAGTATTTT.

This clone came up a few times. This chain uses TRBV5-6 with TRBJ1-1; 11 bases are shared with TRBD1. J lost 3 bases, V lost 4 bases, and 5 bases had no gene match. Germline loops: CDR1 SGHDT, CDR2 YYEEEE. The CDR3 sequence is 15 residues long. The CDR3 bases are TGTGCCAGCAGCGGGACAGGGGGTTCAGACACTGAAGCTTTCTTT. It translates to CASSGTGGSDTEAFF.

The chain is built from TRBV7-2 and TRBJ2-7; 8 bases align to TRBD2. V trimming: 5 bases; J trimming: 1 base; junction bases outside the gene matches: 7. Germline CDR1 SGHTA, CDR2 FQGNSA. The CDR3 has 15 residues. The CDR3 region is CASSPRGGPSYEQYF. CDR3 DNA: TGTGCCAGCAGCCCACGGGGGGGACCATCCTACGAGCAGTACTTC.

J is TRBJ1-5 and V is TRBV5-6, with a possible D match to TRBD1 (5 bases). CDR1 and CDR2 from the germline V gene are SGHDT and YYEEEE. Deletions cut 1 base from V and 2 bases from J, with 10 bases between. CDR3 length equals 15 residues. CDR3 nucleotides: TGTGCCAGCAGCTTGAGAGGGGCTGGCAATCAGCCCCAGCATTTT. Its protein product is CASSLRGAGNQPQHF.

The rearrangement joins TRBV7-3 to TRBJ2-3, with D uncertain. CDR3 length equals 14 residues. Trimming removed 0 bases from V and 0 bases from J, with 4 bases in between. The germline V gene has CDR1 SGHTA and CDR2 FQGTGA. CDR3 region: CASSLTGSTDTQYF. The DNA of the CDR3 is TGTGCCAGCAGCTTAACCGGTAGCACAGATACGCAGTATTTT. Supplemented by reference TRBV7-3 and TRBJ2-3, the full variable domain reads GAGVSQTPSNKVTEKGKYVELRCDPISGHTALYWYRQSLGQGPEFLIYFQGTGAADDSGLPNDRFFAVRPEGSVSTLKIQRTERGDSAVYLCASSLTGSTDTQYFGPGTRLTVL.

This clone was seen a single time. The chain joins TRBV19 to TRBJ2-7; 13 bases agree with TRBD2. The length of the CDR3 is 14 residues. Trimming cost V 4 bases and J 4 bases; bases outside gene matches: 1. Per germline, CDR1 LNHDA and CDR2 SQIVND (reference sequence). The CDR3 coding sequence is TGTGCCAGTAGTAGGACTAGCGGGAGTTACGAGCAGTACTTC. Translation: CASSRTSGSYEQYF.

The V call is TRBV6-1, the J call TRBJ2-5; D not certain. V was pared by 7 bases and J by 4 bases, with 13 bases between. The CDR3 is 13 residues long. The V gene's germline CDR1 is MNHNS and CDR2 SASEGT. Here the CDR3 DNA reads TGTGCCAGCACCAGGTTGAGAGGAGAGACCCAGTACTTC. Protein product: CASTRLRGETQYF.

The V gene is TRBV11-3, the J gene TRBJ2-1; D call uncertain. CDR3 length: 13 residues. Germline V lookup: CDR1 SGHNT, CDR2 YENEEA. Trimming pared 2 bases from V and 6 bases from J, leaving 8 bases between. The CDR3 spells CASSLSSANEQFF. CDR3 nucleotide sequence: TGTGCCAGCAGCTTATCCTCCGCCAATGAGCAGTTCTTC.